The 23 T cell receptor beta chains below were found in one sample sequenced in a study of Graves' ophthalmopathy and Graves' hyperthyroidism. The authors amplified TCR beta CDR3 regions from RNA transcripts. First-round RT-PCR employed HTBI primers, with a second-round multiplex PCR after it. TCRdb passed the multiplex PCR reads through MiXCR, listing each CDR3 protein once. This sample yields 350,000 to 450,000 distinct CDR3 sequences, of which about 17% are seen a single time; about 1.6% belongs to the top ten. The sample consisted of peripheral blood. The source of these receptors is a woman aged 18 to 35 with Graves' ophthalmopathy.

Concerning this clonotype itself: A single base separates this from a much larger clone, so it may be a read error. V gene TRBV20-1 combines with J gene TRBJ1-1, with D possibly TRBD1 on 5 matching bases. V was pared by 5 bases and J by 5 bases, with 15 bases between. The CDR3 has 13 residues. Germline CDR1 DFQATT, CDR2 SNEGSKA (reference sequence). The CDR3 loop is CSASGQRKTEAFF. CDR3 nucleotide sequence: TGCAGTGCTTCGGGGCAGAGGAAAACTGAAGCTTTCTTT.

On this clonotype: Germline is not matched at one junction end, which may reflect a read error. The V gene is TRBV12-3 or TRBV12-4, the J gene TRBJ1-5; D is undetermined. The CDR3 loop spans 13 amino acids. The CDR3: CASSERSKQPQHF. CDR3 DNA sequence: TGTGCCAGCAGTGAGCGGAGCAAACAGCCCCAGCATTTT.

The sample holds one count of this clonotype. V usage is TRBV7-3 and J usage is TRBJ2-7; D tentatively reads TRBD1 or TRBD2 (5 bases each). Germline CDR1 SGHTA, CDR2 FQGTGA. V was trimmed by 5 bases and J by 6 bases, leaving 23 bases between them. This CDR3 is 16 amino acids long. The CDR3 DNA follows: TGTGCCAGCAGCCTCAACCCGACCGGGACCCCAGGCGAGCAGTACTTC. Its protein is CASSLNPTGTPGEQYF.

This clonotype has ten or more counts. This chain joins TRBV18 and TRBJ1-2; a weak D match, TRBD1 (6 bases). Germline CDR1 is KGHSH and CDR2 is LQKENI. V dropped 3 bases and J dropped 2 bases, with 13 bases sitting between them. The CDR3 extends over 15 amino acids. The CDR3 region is CASSPMNDRNYGYTF. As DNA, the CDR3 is TGTGCCAGCTCACCGATGAATGACAGGAACTATGGCTACACCTTC.

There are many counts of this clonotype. CDR3 bases: TGTGCCAGCAGCCCGGGGCGGGAGACTTTCGTCCAAGAGACCCAGTACTTC. Its translation is CASSPGRETFVQETQYF. J is TRBJ2-5 and V is TRBV6-7, with TRBD2 identical over 7 bases. TRBV6-7 qualifies as an ORF whose function is uncertain. J was trimmed by 1 base and V by 6 bases; bases with no gene match: 14. This CDR3 is built from 17 residues.

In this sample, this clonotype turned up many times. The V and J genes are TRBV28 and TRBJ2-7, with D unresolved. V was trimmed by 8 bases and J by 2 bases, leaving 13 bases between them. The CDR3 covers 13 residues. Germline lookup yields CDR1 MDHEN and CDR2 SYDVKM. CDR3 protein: CASGLAAPYEQYF. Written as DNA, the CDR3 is TGTGCCAGCGGGTTGGCAGCGCCCTACGAGCAGTACTTC.

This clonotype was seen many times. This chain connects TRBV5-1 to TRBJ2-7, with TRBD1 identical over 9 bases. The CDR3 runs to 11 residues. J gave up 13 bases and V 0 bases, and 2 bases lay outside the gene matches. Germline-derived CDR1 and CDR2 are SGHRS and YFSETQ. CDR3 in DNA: TGCGCCAGCAGCTTGGGGGACAGGGAATACTTC. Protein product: CASSLGDREYF.

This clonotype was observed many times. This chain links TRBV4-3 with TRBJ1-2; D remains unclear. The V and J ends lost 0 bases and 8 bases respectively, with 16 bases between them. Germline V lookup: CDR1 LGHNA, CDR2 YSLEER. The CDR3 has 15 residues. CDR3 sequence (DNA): TGCGCCAGCAGCCAAGATGTAGACTCCTATGGCGGCTACACCTTC. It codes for CASSQDVDSYGGYTF.

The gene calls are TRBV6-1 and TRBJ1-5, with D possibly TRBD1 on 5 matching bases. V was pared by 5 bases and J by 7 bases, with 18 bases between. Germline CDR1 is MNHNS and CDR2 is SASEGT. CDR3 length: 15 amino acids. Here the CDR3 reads CASSPTPQGTQPQHF. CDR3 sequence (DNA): TGTGCCAGCAGTCCAACCCCCCAGGGCACCCAGCCCCAGCATTTT.

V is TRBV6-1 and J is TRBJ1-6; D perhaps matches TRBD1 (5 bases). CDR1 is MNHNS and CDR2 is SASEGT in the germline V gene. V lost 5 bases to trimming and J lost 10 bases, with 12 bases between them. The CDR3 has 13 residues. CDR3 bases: TGTGCCAGCAGTTGGGGGATCACCTCACCCCTCCACTTT. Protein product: CASSWGITSPLHF.

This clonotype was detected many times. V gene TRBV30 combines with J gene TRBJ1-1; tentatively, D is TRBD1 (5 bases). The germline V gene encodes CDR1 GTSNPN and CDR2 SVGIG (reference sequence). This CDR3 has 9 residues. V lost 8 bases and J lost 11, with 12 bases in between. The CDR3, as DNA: TGTGCCGCAGGGCTGAGGGCTTTCTTT. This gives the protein CAAGLRAFF.

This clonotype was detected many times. CDR3 in DNA: TGTGCCAGCAGTTTTCTGGGCGGGGTATCCTACGAGCAGTACTTC. It translates to CASSFLGGVSYEQYF. This chain uses TRBV28 with TRBJ2-7, with TRBD2 as a possible D gene (6 bases). Per germline, CDR1 MDHEN and CDR2 SYDVKM. V shed 3 bases and J shed 1 base, with 13 bases lying between them. The CDR3 has 15 amino acids.

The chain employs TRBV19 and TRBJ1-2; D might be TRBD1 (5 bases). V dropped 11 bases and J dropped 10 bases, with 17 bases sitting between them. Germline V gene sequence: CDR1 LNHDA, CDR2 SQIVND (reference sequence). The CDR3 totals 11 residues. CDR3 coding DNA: TGTGCCTCAAGGGAGGGGCAGACCTACACCTTC. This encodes CASREGQTYTF.

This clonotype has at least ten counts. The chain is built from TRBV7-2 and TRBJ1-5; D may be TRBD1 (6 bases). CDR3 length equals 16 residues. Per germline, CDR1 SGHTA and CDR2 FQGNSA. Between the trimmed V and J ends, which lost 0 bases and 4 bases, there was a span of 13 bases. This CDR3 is CASSLAGGAPNQPQHF. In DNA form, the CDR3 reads TGTGCCAGCAGCTTAGCGGGGGGGGCCCCAAATCAGCCCCAGCATTTT.

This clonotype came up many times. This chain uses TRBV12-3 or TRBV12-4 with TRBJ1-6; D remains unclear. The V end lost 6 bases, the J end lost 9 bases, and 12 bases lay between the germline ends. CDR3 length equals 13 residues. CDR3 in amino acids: CASRFSEASPLHF. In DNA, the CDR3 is TGTGCCAGCAGGTTTTCAGAGGCTTCACCCCTCCACTTT.

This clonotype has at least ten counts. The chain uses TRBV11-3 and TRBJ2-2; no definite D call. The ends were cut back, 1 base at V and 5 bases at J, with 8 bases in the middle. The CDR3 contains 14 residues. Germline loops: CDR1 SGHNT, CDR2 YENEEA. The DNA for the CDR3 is TGTGCCAGCAGCTTAGGTCCGAGAACCGGGGAGCTGTTTTTT. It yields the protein CASSLGPRTGELFF.

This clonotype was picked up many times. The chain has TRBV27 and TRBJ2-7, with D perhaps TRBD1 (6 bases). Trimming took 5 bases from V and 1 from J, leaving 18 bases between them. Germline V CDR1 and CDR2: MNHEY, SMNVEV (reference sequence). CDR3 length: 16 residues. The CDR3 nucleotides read TGTGCCAGCAGTCCGTCCTTGGGGGCATTGTCCTACGAGCAGTACTTC. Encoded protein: CASSPSLGALSYEQYF.

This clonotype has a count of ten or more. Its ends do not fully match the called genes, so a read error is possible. CDR3 coding DNA: TGTGCCAGCAGTTACGCCTCGATGAACACTGAAGCCTTCTTT. As protein: CASSYASMNTEAFF. This chain connects TRBV6-5 to TRBJ1-1; no reliable D call. The germline V gene has CDR1 MNHEY and CDR2 SVGAGI. CDR3 length: 14 residues.

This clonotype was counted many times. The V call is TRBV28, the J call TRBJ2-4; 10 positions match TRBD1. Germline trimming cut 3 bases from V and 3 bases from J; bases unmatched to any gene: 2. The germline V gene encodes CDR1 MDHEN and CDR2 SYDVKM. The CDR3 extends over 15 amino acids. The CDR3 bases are TGTGCCAGCAGTTTGGGACAGGGGTACAAAAACATTCAGTACTTC. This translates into CASSLGQGYKNIQYF.

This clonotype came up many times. The CDR3 region has the DNA TGTGCCAGCTCACCAATGAGGGGTACGAACACCGGGGAGCTGTTTTTT. Amino acids: CASSPMRGTNTGELFF. V is TRBV18 and J is TRBJ2-2; D is possibly TRBD1 or TRBD2 (5 bases each). This CDR3 contains 16 residues. Germline V gives CDR1 KGHSH, CDR2 LQKENI. V shed 2 bases and J shed 0 bases, with 10 bases lying between them.

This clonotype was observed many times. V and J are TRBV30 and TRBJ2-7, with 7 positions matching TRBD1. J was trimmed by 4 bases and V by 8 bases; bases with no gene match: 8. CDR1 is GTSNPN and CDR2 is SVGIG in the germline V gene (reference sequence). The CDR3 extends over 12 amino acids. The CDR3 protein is CAVSKGAYEQYF. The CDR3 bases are TGTGCCGTTTCTAAGGGGGCGTACGAGCAGTACTTC.

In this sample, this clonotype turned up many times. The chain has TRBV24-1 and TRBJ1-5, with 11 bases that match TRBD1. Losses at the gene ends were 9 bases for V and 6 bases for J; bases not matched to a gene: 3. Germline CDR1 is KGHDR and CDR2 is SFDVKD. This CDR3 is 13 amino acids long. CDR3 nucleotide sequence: TGTGCCACCGGACAGGGGGCGTTTCAGCCCCAGCATTTT. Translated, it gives CATGQGAFQPQHF.

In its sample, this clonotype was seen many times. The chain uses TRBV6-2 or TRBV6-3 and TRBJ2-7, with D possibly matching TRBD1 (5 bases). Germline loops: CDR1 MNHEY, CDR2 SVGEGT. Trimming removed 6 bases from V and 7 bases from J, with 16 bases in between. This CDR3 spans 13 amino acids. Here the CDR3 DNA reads TGTGCCAGCAGAGCGACAGCCCTCGGGGAGCAGTACTTC. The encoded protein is CASRATALGEQYF.